The present T cell receptor (beta chain) was sequenced within a study of shared clonotypes between healthy human individuals. Every immunoSEQ plate was one replicate of a subset's evenly spread DNA. Authors' methods: Junction-only sequences without quality scores came from ImmunoSEQ, so filtering differed. Sequencing was performed with immunoSEQ multiplex PCR; in TCRdb, only in-frame clones are kept and a portion is missing. V, J and clone size are those of that table, while D and trimming were read from the DNA. Here the sample spans some 530,000 clones, over 70% being singletons. Germline V gene lookup returns CDR1 MDHEN and CDR2 SYDVKM. V lost 3 bases, J lost 6 bases, and 2 bases stayed unmatched. CDR3 size: 12 residues. Tens of millions of PBMCs went into genomic DNA for unsorted samples.

The chain has TRBV28 and TRBJ2-7; 7 bases are a match to TRBD2. The specimen sequenced was PBMCs. The receptor was isolated from a woman aged 40 to 55 in good health. Some clones in this sample may be carry-over from other donors' samples. CDR3 DNA: TGTGCCAGCAGTTTCTCTAGCGGCGAGCAGTACTTC. It translates to CASSFSSGEQYF. Filled out from reference TRBV28 and TRBJ2-7, the complete variable domain reads DVKVTQSSRYLVKRTGEKVFLECVQDMDHENMFWYRQDPGLGLRLIYFSYDVKMKEKGDIPEGYSVSREKKERFSLILESASTNQTSMYLCASSFSSGEQYFGPGTRLTVT.